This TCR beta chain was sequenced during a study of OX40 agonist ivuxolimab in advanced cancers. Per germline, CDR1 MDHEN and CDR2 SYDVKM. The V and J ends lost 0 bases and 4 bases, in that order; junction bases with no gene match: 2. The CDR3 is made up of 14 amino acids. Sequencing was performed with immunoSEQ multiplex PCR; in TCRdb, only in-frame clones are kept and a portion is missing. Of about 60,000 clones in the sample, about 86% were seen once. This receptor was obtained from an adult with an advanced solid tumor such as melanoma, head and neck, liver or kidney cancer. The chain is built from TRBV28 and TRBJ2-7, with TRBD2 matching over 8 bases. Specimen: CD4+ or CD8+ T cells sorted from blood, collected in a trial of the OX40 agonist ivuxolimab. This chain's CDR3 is CASSLWREAYEQYF. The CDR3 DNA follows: TGTGCCAGCAGTTTATGGCGGGAGGCATACGAGCAGTACTTC.